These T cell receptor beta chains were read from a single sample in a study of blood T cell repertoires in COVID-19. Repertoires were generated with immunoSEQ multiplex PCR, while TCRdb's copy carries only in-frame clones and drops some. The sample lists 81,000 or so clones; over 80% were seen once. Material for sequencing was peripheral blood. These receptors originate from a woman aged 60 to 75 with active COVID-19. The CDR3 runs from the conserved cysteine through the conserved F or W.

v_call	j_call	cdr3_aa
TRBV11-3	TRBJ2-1	CASSTEGTGDRLAVYNEQFF
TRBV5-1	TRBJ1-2	CASSSDRGHPNYGYTF
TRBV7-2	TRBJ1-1	CASSLGQRAEAFF
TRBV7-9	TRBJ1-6	CASSPLQGGSPLHF
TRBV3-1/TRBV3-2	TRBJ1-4	CASSQSGTGNEKLFF
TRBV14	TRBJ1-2	CASSWGGATNYGYTF
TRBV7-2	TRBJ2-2	CASSRGGAGNTGELFF
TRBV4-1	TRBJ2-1	CASSQAGTGWNEQFF
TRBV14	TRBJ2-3	CASSQDSGTDTQYF
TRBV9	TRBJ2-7	CASSIGSGEIYEQYF
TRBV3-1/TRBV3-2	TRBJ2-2	CASSQGTSGTGELFF
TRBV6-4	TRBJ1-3	CASSARGLGGNTIYF
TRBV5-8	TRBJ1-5	CASSIRDNNQPQHF
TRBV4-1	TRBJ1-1	CASSHPTRGPGEAFF
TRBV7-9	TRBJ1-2	CASSGSGTDYYGYTF
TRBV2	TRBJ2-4	CASSLEAGAKNIQYF
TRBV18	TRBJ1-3	CASSQTPPGSGNTIYF
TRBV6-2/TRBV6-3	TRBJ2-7	CASSYLFPPQEGFNYEQYF
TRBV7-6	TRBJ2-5	CASSLGAGKETQYF
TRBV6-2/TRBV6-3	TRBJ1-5	CASSYFPGQGKNSNQPQHF
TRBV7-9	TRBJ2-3	CASSLGQFNTQYF
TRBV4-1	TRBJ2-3	CASSQVALAGVADTQYF
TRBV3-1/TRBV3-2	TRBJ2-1	CASQLSGALNEQFF
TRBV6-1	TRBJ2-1	CASSELGRGTNEQFF
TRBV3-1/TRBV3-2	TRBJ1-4	CASSPSPGRNEKLFF
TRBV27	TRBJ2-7	CASSLIQGAYEQYF
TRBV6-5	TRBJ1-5	CASNGVTYSNQPQHF
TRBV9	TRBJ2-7	CASSVEPSGDYEQYF
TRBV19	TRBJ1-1	CASTSQTGLWNTEAFF
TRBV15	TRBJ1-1	CATSRDTGGLTEAFF
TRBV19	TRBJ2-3	CASSLRGKENTDTQYF
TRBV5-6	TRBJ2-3	CASSLEARASTDTQYF
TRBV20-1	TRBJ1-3	CSASPRGSSGNTIYF
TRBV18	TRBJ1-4	CASSPRRGQGGEKLFF
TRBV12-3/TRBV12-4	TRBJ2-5	CASSLVGETQYF
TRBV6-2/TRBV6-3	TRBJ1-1	CASSHRQGAPREFGWNTEAFF
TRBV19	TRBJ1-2	CASSLIAAGDGYTF
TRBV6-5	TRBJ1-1	CASNGQGAWGTEAFF
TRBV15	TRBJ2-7	CATSRDRRDSSYEQYF
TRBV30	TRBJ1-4	CAWSLSTGFEKLFF
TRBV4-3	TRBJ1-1	CASREAVNTEAFF
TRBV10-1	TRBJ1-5	CASSDRQRSHSNQPQHF